This TCR beta chain was profiled in a study of T cells after yellow fever vaccination. On this clonotype: No antigen is known for it.

The study, taken as a whole, reports: Primary-vaccination clones mostly resurfaced post-booster (96% CD4, just under 90% CD8). Of the clonotypes, a small share occurred in both CD4 and CD8 compartments. The secondary response showed a weaker magnitude and a faster peak, day 5 versus 15.

The CDR3 sequence is 17 residues long. Germline trimming cut 7 bases from V and 4 bases from J; bases unmatched to any gene: 17. A process of 5'RACE template switching, which added a universal primer site and UMIs, was used to make TCR cDNA. TCRdb itself ran the 5' RACE reads through MiXCR, one entry per CDR3 protein. This sample has 300,000 or so distinct CDR3 sequences; 3.5% to 4.5% occur once, and the top ten carry around 24%. Sequenced here: PBMCs, sampled 5 days after the yellow fever booster vaccination. This chain links TRBV12-3 or TRBV12-4 with TRBJ2-7, with 9 bases fitting TRBD2. This clonotype was obtained from a young man who received the YFV17D yellow fever vaccine. CDR3 nucleotide sequence: TGTGCCAGCACTCACTCCGAGCGGGGGGACACCCAGTACGAGCAGTACTTC. It yields the protein CASTHSERGDTQYEQYF.